This TCR beta chain was found in a study of blood T cell repertoires in COVID-19. Study-wide background: T cells, B-cell-depleted T cells, or PBMCs provided the cDNA or gDNA that served as material.

Study processing details: Reference gene primer amplification yielded estimated nucleated cell counts. Profiling relied on immunoSEQ multiplex PCR, and the TCRdb table lists in-frame clones only, not all of them. The D gene and trimming were derived from the DNA, and the V and J assignments and clone size from that table. The sample has 100,000 to 150,000 clones, 70% to 90% seen once. Per germline, CDR1 SGHRS and CDR2 YFSETQ. The CDR3 spans 15 residues. V lost 4 bases and J 1 base, leaving 14 bases between the germline ends. The J gene is TRBJ1-1, the V gene TRBV5-1, with a tentative D call TRBD1 (5 bases). The sample consisted of peripheral blood. This TCR was recovered from a woman aged 45-60 years with acute or convalescent COVID-19. The CDR3 sequence is CASSPWGDRNTEAFF. In nucleotides, the CDR3 is TGCGCCAGCAGCCCCTGGGGCGACAGGAACACTGAAGCTTTCTTT.